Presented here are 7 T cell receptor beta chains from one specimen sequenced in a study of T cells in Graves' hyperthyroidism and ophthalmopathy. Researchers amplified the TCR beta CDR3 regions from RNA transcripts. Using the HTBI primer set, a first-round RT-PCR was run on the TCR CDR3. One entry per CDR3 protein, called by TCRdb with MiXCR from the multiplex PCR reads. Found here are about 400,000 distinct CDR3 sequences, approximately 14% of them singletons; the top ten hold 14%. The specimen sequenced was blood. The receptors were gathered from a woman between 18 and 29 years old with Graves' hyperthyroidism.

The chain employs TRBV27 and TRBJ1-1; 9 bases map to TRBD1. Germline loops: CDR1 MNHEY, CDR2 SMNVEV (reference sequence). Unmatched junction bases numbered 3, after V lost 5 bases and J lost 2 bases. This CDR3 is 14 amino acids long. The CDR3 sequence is CASSRDRENTEAFF. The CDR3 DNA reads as TGTGCCAGCAGTCGGGACAGGGAAAACACTGAAGCTTTCTTT.

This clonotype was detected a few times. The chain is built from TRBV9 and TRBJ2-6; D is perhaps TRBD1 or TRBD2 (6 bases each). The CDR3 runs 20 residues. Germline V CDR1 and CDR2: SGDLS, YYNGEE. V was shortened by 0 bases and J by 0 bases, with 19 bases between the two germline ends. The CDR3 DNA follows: TGTGCCAGCAGCGTAGTTGGGGGGCAGGGGTTAACCTCTGGGGCCAACGTCCTGACTTTC. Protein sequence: CASSVVGGQGLTSGANVLTF.

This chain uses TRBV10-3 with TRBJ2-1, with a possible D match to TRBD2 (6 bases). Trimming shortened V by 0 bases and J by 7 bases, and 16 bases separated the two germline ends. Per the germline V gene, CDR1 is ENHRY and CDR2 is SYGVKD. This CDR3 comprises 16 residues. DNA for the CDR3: TGTGCCATCAGTGAGTCCGGTAGCGGACTGTTGAATGAGCAGTTCTTC. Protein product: CAISESGSGLLNEQFF.

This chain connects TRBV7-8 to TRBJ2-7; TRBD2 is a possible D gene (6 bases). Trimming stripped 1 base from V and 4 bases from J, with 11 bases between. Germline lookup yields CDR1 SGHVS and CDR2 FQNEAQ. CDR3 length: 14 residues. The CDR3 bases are TGTGCCAGCAGCTTAGTCGGCGGGGTATACGAGCAGTACTTC. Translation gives CASSLVGGVYEQYF.

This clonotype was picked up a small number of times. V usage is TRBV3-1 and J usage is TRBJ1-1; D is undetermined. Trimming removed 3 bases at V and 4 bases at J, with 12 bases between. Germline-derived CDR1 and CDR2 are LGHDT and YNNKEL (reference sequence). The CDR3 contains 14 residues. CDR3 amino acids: CASSHGVRTTEAFF. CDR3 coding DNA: TGTGCCAGCAGCCACGGGGTCCGTACCACTGAAGCTTTCTTT. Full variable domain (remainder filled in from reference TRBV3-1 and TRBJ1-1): DTAVSQTPKYLVTQMGNDKSIKCEQNLGHDTMYWYKQDSKKFLKIMFSYNNKELIINETVPNRFSPKSPDKAHLNLHINSLELGDSAVYFCASSHGVRTTEAFFGQGTRLTVV.

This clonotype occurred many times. The CDR3 DNA reads as TGTGCCAGCAGTCTTCTTACTAGCGTGGGGGTCTACGAGCAGTACTTC. Translation gives CASSLLTSVGVYEQYF. J is TRBJ2-7 and V is TRBV27, with 7 positions matching TRBD2. V lost 5 bases and J lost 3; bases outside the gene matches: 13. This CDR3 is built from 16 residues. Germline V gives CDR1 MNHEY, CDR2 SMNVEV (reference sequence).

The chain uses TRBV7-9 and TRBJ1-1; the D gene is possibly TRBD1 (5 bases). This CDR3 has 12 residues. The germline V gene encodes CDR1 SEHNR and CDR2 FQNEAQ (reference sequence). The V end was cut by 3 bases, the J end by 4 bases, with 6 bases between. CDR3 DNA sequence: TGTGCCAGCAGCTTTGGGGCCACTGAAGCTTTCTTT. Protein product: CASSFGATEAFF. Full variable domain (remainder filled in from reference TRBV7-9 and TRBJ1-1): DTGVSQNPRHKITKRGQNVTFRCDPISEHNRLYWYRQTLGQGPEFLTYFQNEAQLEKSRLLSDRFSAERPKGSFSTLEIQRTEQGDSAMYLCASSFGATEAFFGQGTRLTVV.